Below, 16 T cell receptor beta chains from the same sample are listed, as sequenced in a study of molecular identifiers for immune sequencing clone quantification (dated by TCRdb to the late 2010s). Libraries were prepared through PCR. The sequencing machine was an Illumina HiSeq 4000. The public reads were reprocessed in TCRdb via fastp at Q25 and MiXCR, keeping in-frame beta chains. Duplicate CDR3 protein sequences are folded into a single record with the most common DNA and genes. The sample profile shows just under 650,000 distinct CDR3 sequences; just under 20% of them were found once. The ten largest account for roughly 0.83% of the sample. The source material was naive CD8+ T cells from blood, with Jurkat cell RNA spiked in. What the cell subset or site label conveys for this sample: FACS-sorted CD8+CD4-CCR7+CD45RA+ naive T cells. These TCRs come from a human donor in good health. Some libraries in this study had Jurkat cell RNA spiked in.

This clonotype was seen just once. A much larger clone differs from this one at a single base, so this may be a read error. The V gene is TRBV20-1, the J gene TRBJ2-7; D possibly corresponds to TRBD2 (5 bases). CDR1 is DFQATT, CDR2 SNEGSKA, per germline (reference sequence). This CDR3 spans 15 amino acids. The CDR3, as DNA: TGCAGTGCTAGAGATGTGGGGAGCGCTTCCTACGAGCAGCACTTC. This gives the protein CSARDVGSASYEQHF.

In this sample, this clonotype turned up a few times. The V call is TRBV4-1, the J call TRBJ2-1; either TRBD1 or TRBD2 may fit D (5 bases each). Germline V gene sequence: CDR1 MGHRA, CDR2 YSYEKL. V was shortened by 0 bases and J by 13 bases, with 19 bases between the two germline ends. This CDR3 has 15 amino acids. The CDR3 DNA reads as TGCGCCAGCAGCCAAGATCAAGCCGGGGCTACGGCTCAGTTCTTC. This translates into CASSQDQAGATAQFF.

This clonotype was counted ten times or more. The chain combines TRBV6-6 with TRBJ2-3; 8 nucleotides agree with TRBD2. Trimming at V came to 2 bases and at J to 2 bases, leaving 9 bases not matched to a gene. Germline CDR1 and CDR2: MNHNY and SVGAGI (reference sequence). This CDR3 has 17 residues. The CDR3 is CASSYLKLAAPTDTQYF. The CDR3 nucleotides read TGTGCCAGCAGTTACCTGAAACTAGCGGCCCCCACAGATACGCAGTATTTT.

This clonotype appeared many times. This rearrangement joins TRBV29-1 to TRBJ2-7; possibly TRBD2 for D (6 bases). This CDR3 is 13 amino acids long. Looked up from germline, CDR1 is SQVTM and CDR2 is ANQGSEA. The V end lost 4 bases, the J end lost 6 bases, and 16 bases lay between the germline ends. CDR3: CSVGVGLISEQYF. For the CDR3, the DNA is TGCAGCGTTGGGGTGGGACTCATCAGCGAGCAGTACTTC.

This clonotype was picked up many times. This chain uses TRBV5-1 with TRBJ2-3; weak D call: TRBD2 (6 bases). The CDR3 is 15 amino acids. V was cut by 2 bases and J by 2 bases, with 12 bases left in between. In germline, CDR1 is SGHRS, CDR2 YFSETQ. The CDR3 nucleotides read TGCGCCAGCAGCTTTTTCGGGGGAGACACAGATACGCAGTATTTT. The encoded protein is CASSFFGGDTDTQYF.

This clonotype was seen a few times. The V gene is TRBV19, the J gene TRBJ2-1, with 7 positions matching TRBD2. The germline V gene has CDR1 LNHDA and CDR2 SQIVND (reference sequence). The CDR3 extends over 13 amino acids. V lost 7 bases and J lost 6; bases outside the gene matches: 6. CDR3 in amino acids: CASMLGGSNEQFF. DNA of the CDR3: TGTGCCAGTATGCTGGGCGGGAGCAATGAGCAGTTCTTC.

This clonotype was seen ten or more times. The V and J genes are TRBV9 and TRBJ1-1; tentatively, D is TRBD1 (6 bases). The CDR3 is 13 residues long. The V and J ends lost 0 bases and 6 bases respectively, with 9 bases between them. CDR1 and CDR2 (germline): SGDLS, YYNGEE. Here the CDR3 reads CASSVEGTPEAFF. The CDR3 DNA reads as TGTGCCAGCAGCGTAGAGGGGACACCTGAAGCTTTCTTT.

With regard to this clonotype: This may come from a read error, since a much larger clone is one base off. J is TRBJ2-3 and V is TRBV7-9; D is ambiguous. There are 13 residues in the CDR3. V lost 2 bases and J 4 bases, leaving 7 bases between the germline ends. Germline CDR1 and CDR2: SEHNR and FQNEAQ (reference sequence). The CDR3 protein is CASSLYTADTQYF. The CDR3 DNA reads TGTGCCAGCAGCTTATACACGGCAGATACGCAGTATTTT.

This clonotype was observed at least ten times. The V gene is TRBV28, the J gene TRBJ2-7; D is uncertain. Per germline, CDR1 MDHEN and CDR2 SYDVKM. The V end was cut by 5 bases, the J end by 6 bases, with 14 bases between. The CDR3 covers 13 residues. For the CDR3, the DNA is TGTGCCAGCAGTCGGCTCGCCTGGGCCGAGCAGTACTTC. This codes for CASSRLAWAEQYF.

The rearrangement joins TRBV4-3 to TRBJ2-2; D unclear. The CDR3 sequence is 15 residues long. The ends were cut back, 1 base at V and 1 base at J, with 7 bases in the middle. The germline V gene encodes CDR1 LGHNA and CDR2 YSLEER. The chain's CDR3 is CASSQVRGNTGELFF. The CDR3 nucleotides read TGCGCCAGCAGCCAAGTTCGCGGGAACACCGGGGAGCTGTTTTTT.

This clonotype was recorded at least ten times. The chain joins TRBV18 to TRBJ2-3; the match to TRBD2 covers 10 bases. CDR1 is KGHSH, CDR2 LQKENI, per germline. V was pared by 3 bases and J by 2 bases, with 2 bases of the junction left unmatched. This CDR3 has 15 residues. The CDR3 region has the DNA TGTGCCAGCTCACCCGGGACTAGCGTCACAGATACGCAGTATTTT. Its translation: CASSPGTSVTDTQYF.

CDR3 nucleotide sequence: TGTGCCAGCAGCCCCTCTAGCTTCAGCACAGATACGCAGTATTTT. Its protein is CASSPSSFSTDTQYF. The chain employs TRBV7-6 and TRBJ2-3, with D possibly being TRBD2 (5 bases). The V end lost 5 bases, the J end lost 0 bases, and 12 bases lay between the germline ends. Germline-derived CDR1 and CDR2 are SGHVS and FNYEAQ. CDR3 length equals 15 residues.

This clonotype was seen more than once but under ten times. The chain is built from TRBV2 and TRBJ1-2; maybe TRBD1 (6 bases). The V end lost 6 bases, the J end lost 6 bases, and 11 bases lay between the germline ends. Germline assignment: CDR1 SNHLY and CDR2 FYNNEI. The CDR3 sequence is 12 residues long. The DNA of the CDR3 is TGTGCCAGCAGGATAAGACAGGATGGCTACACCTTC. This gives the protein CASRIRQDGYTF.

A few counts support this clonotype. This chain links TRBV18 with TRBJ2-7, with D unclear. The V end lost 6 bases, the J end lost 0 bases, and 15 bases lay between the germline ends. The germline V gene encodes CDR1 KGHSH and CDR2 LQKENI. The CDR3 sequence is 15 residues long. The CDR3 protein is CASSTGVSSSYEQYF. Here the CDR3 DNA reads TGTGCCAGCTCTACCGGTGTTTCAAGCTCCTACGAGCAGTACTTC.

This clonotype turned up a few times. V gene TRBV19 combines with J gene TRBJ1-3; TRBD1 might be the D (6 bases). Per germline, CDR1 LNHDA and CDR2 SQIVND (reference sequence). Trimming shortened V by 4 bases and J by 0 bases, and 10 bases separated the two germline ends. This CDR3 is built from 15 residues. The CDR3 DNA is TGTGCCAGTAGTACCGGGGACATCTCTGGAAACACCATATATTTT. Translated, it gives CASSTGDISGNTIYF.

In the case of this clonotype: One base away lies a much larger clone, so this may be a sequencing read error. The CDR3 nucleotides read TGTGCCAGCGGATCGGGACAGGGGGAGACCCAGTACTTC. This encodes CASGSGQGETQYF. The rearrangement links TRBV28 to TRBJ2-5; 10 nucleotides match TRBD1. J lost 5 bases, V lost 8 bases, and 5 bases had no gene match. The CDR3 spans 13 residues. The germline V gene has CDR1 MDHEN and CDR2 SYDVKM.